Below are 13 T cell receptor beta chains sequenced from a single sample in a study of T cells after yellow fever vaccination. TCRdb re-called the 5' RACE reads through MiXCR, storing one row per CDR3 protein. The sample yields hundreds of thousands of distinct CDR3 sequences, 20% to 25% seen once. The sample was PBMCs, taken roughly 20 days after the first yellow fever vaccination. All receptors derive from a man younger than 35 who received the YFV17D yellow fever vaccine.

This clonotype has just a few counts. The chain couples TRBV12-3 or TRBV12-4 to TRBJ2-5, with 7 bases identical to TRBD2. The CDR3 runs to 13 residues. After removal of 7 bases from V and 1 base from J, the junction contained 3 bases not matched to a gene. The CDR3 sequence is CASTSGGQETQYF. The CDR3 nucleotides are TGTGCCAGCACTTCGGGGGGCCAAGAGACCCAGTACTTC.

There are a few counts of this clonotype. CDR3 sequence: CASSLLGLGRTNEQFF. The CDR3 DNA follows: TGTGCCAGCAGCCTACTCGGACTAGGGCGTACAAATGAGCAGTTCTTC. The chain is built from TRBV9 and TRBJ2-1; 7 bases are a match to TRBD2. After removal of 4 bases from V and 7 bases from J, the junction contained 14 bases not matched to a gene. The CDR3 runs to 16 residues. The germline V gene has CDR1 SGDLS and CDR2 YYNGEE. Full variable domain (rest looked up from reference TRBV9 and TRBJ2-1): DSGVTQTPKHLITATGQRVTLRCSPRSGDLSVYWYQQSLDQGLQFLIQYYNGEERAKGNILERFSAQQFPDLHSELNLSSLELGDSALYFCASSLLGLGRTNEQFFGPGTRLTVL.

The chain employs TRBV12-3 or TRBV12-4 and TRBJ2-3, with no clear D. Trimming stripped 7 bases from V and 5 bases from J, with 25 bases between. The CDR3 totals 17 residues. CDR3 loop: CASTSPGERNRRDTQYF. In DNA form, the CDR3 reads TGTGCCAGCACCTCCCCCGGCGAACGGAACAGAAGAGATACGCAGTATTTT.

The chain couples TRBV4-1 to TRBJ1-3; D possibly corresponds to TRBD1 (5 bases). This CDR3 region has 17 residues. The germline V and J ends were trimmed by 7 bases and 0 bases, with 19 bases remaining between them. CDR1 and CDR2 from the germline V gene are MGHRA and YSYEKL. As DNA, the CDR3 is TGCGCCAGCACTACAAGGTGGGGCGGGTTCTCTGGAAACACCATATATTTT. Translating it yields CASTTRWGGFSGNTIYF.

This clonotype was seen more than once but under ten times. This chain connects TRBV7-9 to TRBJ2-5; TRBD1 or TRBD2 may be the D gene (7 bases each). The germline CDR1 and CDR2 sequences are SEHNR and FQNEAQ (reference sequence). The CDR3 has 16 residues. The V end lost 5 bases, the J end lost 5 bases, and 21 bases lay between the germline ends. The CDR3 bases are TGTGCCAGCAGCCCCCCTCCAGGGGGGGGGTGGGAGACCCAGTACTTC. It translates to CASSPPPGGGWETQYF.

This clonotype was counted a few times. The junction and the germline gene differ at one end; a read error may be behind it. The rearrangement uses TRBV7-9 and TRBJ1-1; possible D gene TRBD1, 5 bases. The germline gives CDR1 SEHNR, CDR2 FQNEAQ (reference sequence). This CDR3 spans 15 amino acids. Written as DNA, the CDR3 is TGTGCTAGCAGCTTTCGGCAGGGCGCGAACACTGAAGCTTTCTTT. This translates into CASSFRQGANTEAFF.

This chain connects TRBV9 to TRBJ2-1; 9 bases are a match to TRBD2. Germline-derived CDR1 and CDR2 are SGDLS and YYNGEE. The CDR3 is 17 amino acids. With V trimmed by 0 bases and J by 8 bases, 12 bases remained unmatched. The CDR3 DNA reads TGTGCCAGCAGCGTAGCTTCCGGGACTAGCCGAATCGATGAGCAGTTCTTC. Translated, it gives CASSVASGTSRIDEQFF.

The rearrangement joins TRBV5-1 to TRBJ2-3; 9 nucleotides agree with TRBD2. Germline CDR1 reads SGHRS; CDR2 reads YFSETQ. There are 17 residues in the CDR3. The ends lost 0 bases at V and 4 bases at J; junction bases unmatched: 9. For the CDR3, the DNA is TGCGCCAGCAGCTTGGGCCCCCAGCGGGGGGCCCCAGATACGCAGTATTTT. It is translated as CASSLGPQRGAPDTQYF.

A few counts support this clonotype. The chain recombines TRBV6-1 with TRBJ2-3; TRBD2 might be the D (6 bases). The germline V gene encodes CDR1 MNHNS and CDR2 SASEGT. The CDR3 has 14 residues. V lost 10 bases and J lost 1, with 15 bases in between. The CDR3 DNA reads TGTGCCACCAAACACTTAGCGGGCACAGATACGCAGTATTTT. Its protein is CATKHLAGTDTQYF.

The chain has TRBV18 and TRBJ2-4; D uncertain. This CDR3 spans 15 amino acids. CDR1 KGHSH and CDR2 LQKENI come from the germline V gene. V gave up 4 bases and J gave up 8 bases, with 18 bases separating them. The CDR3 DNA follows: TGTGCCAGCTCACAGATGTCTACCCGAGGCGACATTCAGTACTTC. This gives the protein CASSQMSTRGDIQYF.

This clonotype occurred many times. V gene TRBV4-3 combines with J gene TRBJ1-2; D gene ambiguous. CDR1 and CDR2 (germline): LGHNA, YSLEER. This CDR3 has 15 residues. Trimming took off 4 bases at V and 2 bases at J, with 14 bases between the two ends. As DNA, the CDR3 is TGCGCCAGCAGCCCATCACCGTATTGGAACTATGGCTACACCTTC. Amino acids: CASSPSPYWNYGYTF.

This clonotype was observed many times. The CDR3 here is CASSSRGGHGDTQYF. In DNA form, the CDR3 reads TGTGCCAGCAGTTCCCGGGGGGGGCACGGAGATACGCAGTATTTT. The chain uses TRBV7-6 and TRBJ2-3; 8 nucleotides align to TRBD2. The CDR3 runs to 15 residues. Unmatched junction bases numbered 10, after V lost 6 bases and J lost 5 bases. Germline lookup yields CDR1 SGHVS and CDR2 FNYEAQ.

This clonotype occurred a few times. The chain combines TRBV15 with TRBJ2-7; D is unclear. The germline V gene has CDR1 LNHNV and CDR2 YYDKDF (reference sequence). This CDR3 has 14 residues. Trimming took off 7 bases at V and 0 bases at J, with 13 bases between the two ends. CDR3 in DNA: TGTGCCACCACAGCCACGTTGAGCTCCTACGAGCAGTACTTC. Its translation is CATTATLSSYEQYF.